These 22 T cell receptor beta chains originate from one sample sequenced in a study of vaccination and CD4 T cells after COVID-19. These receptors' antigens are unknown. Treatment denoted: approximately 9-day PBMC culture with coronavirus spike peptide pools or control peptides (ViraFEST assay). The Oncomine TCR Beta short-read assay was what sequenced the DNA obtained from cultured CD4+ T cells. One entry per CDR3 protein results from TCRdb running MiXCR on the PCR reads. This sample carries about 13,000 distinct CDR3 sequences, 58% of them seen once, and the ten largest clones take about 18%. Specimen: cultured CD4+ T cells from blood, collected after SARS-CoV-2 vaccination. These receptors originate from a human donor with COVID-19.

This clonotype has a single count. The gene calls are TRBV28 and TRBJ1-2; the D gene is possibly TRBD1 (5 bases). With 7 bases removed from V and 8 bases from J, the gap between germline ends came to 17 bases. The germline CDR1 and CDR2 sequences are MDHEN and SYDVKM. The CDR3 has 13 amino acids. In DNA form, the CDR3 reads TGTGCCAGCACTCTCGTGAGGGGCCGGGGCTACACCTTC. Its protein product is CASTLVRGRGYTF.

The chain is built from TRBV6-2 or TRBV6-3 and TRBJ2-4; perhaps TRBD2 as D (5 bases). Germline loops: CDR1 MNHEY, CDR2 SVGEGT. Deletions cut 0 bases from V and 3 bases from J, with 9 bases between. This CDR3 is 15 amino acids long. The CDR3: CASSYSPGSKNIQYF. CDR3 bases: TGTGCCAGCAGTTACTCGCCGGGGAGCAAAAACATTCAGTACTTC.

This chain connects TRBV7-8 to TRBJ2-1; weak D call: TRBD2 (5 bases). The CDR3 is 17 amino acids. Germline V gene lookup returns CDR1 SGHVS and CDR2 FQNEAQ. The V end was cut by 4 bases, the J end by 7 bases, with 23 bases between. The CDR3 reads CASSSRWSLDFRNEQFF. The CDR3 region has the DNA TGTGCCAGCAGCTCCCGATGGAGTTTGGACTTCCGGAATGAGCAGTTCTTC.

The chain joins TRBV28 to TRBJ2-3; D is possibly TRBD2 (6 bases). Germline CDR1 is MDHEN and CDR2 is SYDVKM. V lost 5 bases to trimming and J lost 4 bases, with 19 bases between them. There are 16 residues in the CDR3. For the CDR3, the DNA is TGTGCCAGCAGTACCAGACTAGTGGGTCGGGCAGATACGCAGTATTTT. Its protein is CASSTRLVGRADTQYF.

The V call is TRBV27, the J call TRBJ1-1; TRBD1 is a possible D gene (6 bases). Trimming removed 1 base at V and 0 bases at J, with 12 bases between. This CDR3 is 16 amino acids long. Per germline, CDR1 MNHEY and CDR2 SMNVEV (reference sequence). CDR3 residues: CASSLFAGVMNTEAFF. Here the CDR3 DNA reads TGTGCCAGCAGTTTATTTGCAGGGGTAATGAACACTGAAGCTTTCTTT.

The CDR3 coding sequence is TGTGCCAGTAGTACAGACAGGGTTAGCGAGCAGTACTTC. Its protein is CASSTDRVSEQYF. The chain recombines TRBV19 with TRBJ2-7; 7 nucleotides match TRBD1. CDR1 and CDR2 from the germline V gene are LNHDA and SQIVND (reference sequence). The CDR3 has 13 residues. The trim removed 4 bases at V and 6 bases at J, leaving 6 bases unmatched.

This clonotype was seen a few times. The chain joins TRBV7-2 to TRBJ2-5, with 11 nucleotides matching TRBD2. After removal of 5 bases from V and 7 bases from J, the junction contained 9 bases not matched to a gene. CDR3 length equals 15 residues. Germline loops: CDR1 SGHTA, CDR2 FQGNSA. CDR3 amino acids: CASSPTSGALGTQYF. The DNA of the CDR3 is TGTGCCAGCAGCCCGACTAGCGGGGCTCTCGGGACCCAGTACTTC.

In regard to this clonotype: Compared with germline, one end of the junction differs, possibly owing to a read error. This chain connects TRBV7-7 to TRBJ1-5; D remains unclear. This CDR3 spans 13 amino acids. Per the germline V gene, CDR1 is SSHAT and CDR2 is FNYEAQ (reference sequence). The DNA of the CDR3 is TGTGCTAGCAGCTCGGACCTCAATCAGCCCCAGCATTTT. Its translation: CASSSDLNQPQHF.

A few counts support this clonotype. The junction shows a germline mismatch at one end, possibly a read error. The rearrangement joins TRBV28 to TRBJ1-1; the D gene is possibly TRBD1 (5 bases). Looked up from germline, CDR1 is MDHEN and CDR2 is SYDVKM. The CDR3 loop spans 13 amino acids. CDR3 loop: CASSLLGVWEAFF. CDR3 coding DNA: TGTGCCAGCAGCTTATTGGGGGTTTGGGAAGCTTTCTTT.

The chain carries TRBV9 and TRBJ2-5; TRBD1 is a possible D gene (6 bases). Germline V gene data show CDR1 as SGDLS and CDR2 as YYNGEE. Trimming pared 1 base from V and 5 bases from J, leaving 12 bases between. This CDR3 spans 14 amino acids. CDR3 DNA sequence: TGTGCCAGCAGCGTAATGGGGACATATGAGACCCAGTACTTC. Amino acids: CASSVMGTYETQYF.

This clonotype was seen a few times. This chain joins TRBV6-1 and TRBJ2-3; maybe TRBD2 (5 bases). The CDR3 spans 14 residues. V was shortened by 9 bases and J by 0 bases, with 13 bases between the two germline ends. The germline gives CDR1 MNHNS, CDR2 SASEGT. CDR3 region: CASPPGESTDTQYF. In DNA form, the CDR3 reads TGTGCCAGTCCCCCTGGGGAGAGCACAGATACGCAGTATTTT.

V is TRBV7-3 and J is TRBJ1-5, with D perhaps matching TRBD1 (5 bases). V was pared by 3 bases and J by 2 bases, with 14 bases between. The CDR3 runs to 16 residues. Germline V gives CDR1 SGHTA, CDR2 FQGTGA. CDR3 amino acids: CASSLGPPTGNQPQHF. Here the CDR3 DNA reads TGTGCCAGCAGCTTGGGCCCTCCGACAGGCAATCAGCCCCAGCATTTT.

This clonotype was counted a few times. The rearrangement uses TRBV24-1 and TRBJ1-2; D ambiguous. Trimming shortened V by 4 bases and J by 4 bases, and 12 bases separated the two germline ends. CDR3 length: 14 residues. Germline CDR1 is KGHDR and CDR2 is SFDVKD. CDR3: CATSDTGRSYGYTF. As DNA, the CDR3 is TGTGCCACCAGTGACACCGGACGGTCCTATGGCTACACCTTC.

This chain links TRBV20-1 with TRBJ2-1, with D tentatively TRBD1 (6 bases). Looked up from germline, CDR1 is DFQATT and CDR2 is SNEGSKA (reference sequence). V lost 0 bases and J 10 bases, leaving 13 bases between the germline ends. The CDR3 runs 13 residues. In nucleotides, the CDR3 is TGCAGTGCTAGAGATCCGCAGGACAGCGAGCAGTTCTTC. Translated: CSARDPQDSEQFF.

This chain joins TRBV5-1 and TRBJ2-5; 8 bases line up with TRBD2. Germline-derived CDR1 and CDR2 are SGHRS and YFSETQ. CDR3 size: 16 residues. Losses at the gene ends were 3 bases for V and 1 base for J; bases not matched to a gene: 8. The CDR3 spells CASSSVAGLRQETQYF. DNA for the CDR3: TGCGCCAGCAGCTCGGTAGCGGGGCTTCGCCAAGAGACCCAGTACTTC.

This clonotype has only one observation. V usage is TRBV5-1 and J usage is TRBJ1-3, with D possibly matching TRBD1 (6 bases). CDR1 SGHRS and CDR2 YFSETQ come from the germline V gene. Trimming pared 0 bases from V and 4 bases from J, leaving 11 bases between. This CDR3 has 15 residues. CDR3 coding DNA: TGCGCCAGCAGCTTGGGCAGGGGATGGGGAAACACCATATATTTT. Translating it yields CASSLGRGWGNTIYF.

The V gene is TRBV15, the J gene TRBJ1-2; D unclear. Germline CDR1 is LNHNV and CDR2 is YYDKDF (reference sequence). CDR3 length: 14 amino acids. V was clipped by 5 bases and J by 2 bases, with 12 bases between them. CDR3 sequence reads: CATSPGPANYGYTF. The DNA of the CDR3 is TGTGCCACCAGCCCTGGACCGGCCAACTATGGCTACACCTTC. Complete variable domain (other parts from reference TRBV15 and TRBJ1-2): DAMVIQNPRYQVTQFGKPVTLSCSQTLNHNVMYWYQQKSSQAPKLLFHYYDKDFNNEADTPDNFQSRRPNTSFCFLDIRSPGLGDTAMYLCATSPGPANYGYTFGSGTRLTVV.

In DNA, the CDR3 is TGTGCCAGCAGCCCGCGACTAGCTGAAGAGACCCAGTACTTC. Protein product: CASSPRLAEETQYF. The J gene is TRBJ2-5, the V gene TRBV5-8; 7 positions agree with TRBD2. There are 14 residues in the CDR3. The germline V gene has CDR1 SGHTS and CDR2 YDEGEE. Trimming removed 4 bases from V and 3 bases from J; junction bases left unmatched: 6.

To note about this clonotype: At one end the junction does not follow the germline gene, possibly because of a read error. CDR3 sequence (DNA): TGTGCCGTAACAGTCCCCGGCCGTCTGTTT. It codes for CAVTVPGRLF. The chain combines TRBV6-1 with TRBJ1-1; D is undetermined. From germline, CDR1 is MNHNS and CDR2 SASEGT. The CDR3 contains 10 residues.

This chain links TRBV21-1 with TRBJ1-3; TRBD1 reflects the table's D call only, with no check against the DNA. TRBV21-1 constitutes a pseudogene. The CDR3 runs to 16 residues. The CDR3 bases are TGTGCCAGCAGCAAGGGGTACAGGGGAGGTGGAAACACCATATATTTT. Translation: CASSKGYRGGGNTIYF.

DNA of the CDR3: TGTGCCAGCAGCTTAGCGTCGATAGCGGGGGCCTCCTACAATGAGCAGTTCTTC. Its translation is CASSLASIAGASYNEQFF. The chain carries TRBV7-6 and TRBJ2-1, with 9 nucleotides matching TRBD2. This CDR3 has 18 amino acids. With V trimmed by 0 bases and J by 0 bases, 6 bases remained unmatched. The V gene's germline CDR1 is SGHVS and CDR2 FNYEAQ.

The genes are TRBV20-1 and TRBJ2-1; D gene uncertain. The CDR3 length is 11 residues. V lost 4 bases to trimming and J lost 6 bases, with 7 bases between them. Germline V gene sequence: CDR1 DFQATT, CDR2 SNEGSKA (reference sequence). CDR3 bases: TGCAGTGCTAAGCCCCTCAATGAGCAGTTCTTC. Encoded protein: CSAKPLNEQFF.